The clone carrying this T cell receptor (beta chain) was seen once. This sample is drawn from a study of blood T cell repertoires in COVID-19. Study-wide background: Samples of COVID-19 (acute and convalescent) were obtained from the United States, Italy and Spain.

As handled by the study authors: Reference gene primer amplification yielded estimated nucleated cell counts. Method: immunoSEQ multiplex PCR; TCRdb's copy keeps in-frame clones and lacks some. V and J calls and clone size are as listed in that table; D and trimming were resolved from the DNA. The sample has tens of thousands of clones; 75% to 80% are singletons. This receptor was taken from a human donor with active or convalescent COVID-19. The donor label of this sample is uncertain. Sequencing used peripheral blood.

Written as DNA, the CDR3 is TGCGCCAGCAGCCAAGCGGACAGGGGAGACTATGGCTACACCTTC. Translated, it gives CASSQADRGDYGYTF. This chain links TRBV4-1 with TRBJ1-2, with 9 bases fitting TRBD1. Germline values: CDR1 MGHRA, CDR2 YSYEKL. The V gene end was trimmed by 1 base and the J gene end by 3 bases; junction bases not matched to a gene: 3. The CDR3 loop spans 15 amino acids.